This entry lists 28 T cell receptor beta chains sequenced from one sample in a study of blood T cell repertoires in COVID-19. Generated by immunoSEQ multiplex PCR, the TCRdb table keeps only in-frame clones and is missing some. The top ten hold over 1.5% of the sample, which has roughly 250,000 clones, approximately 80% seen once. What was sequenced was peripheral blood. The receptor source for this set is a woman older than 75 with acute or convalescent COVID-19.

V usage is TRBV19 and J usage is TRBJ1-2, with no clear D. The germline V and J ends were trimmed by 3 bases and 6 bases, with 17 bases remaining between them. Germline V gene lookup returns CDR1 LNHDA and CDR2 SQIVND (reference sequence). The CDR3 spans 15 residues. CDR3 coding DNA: TGTGCCAGTAGTATTTCGGGATCCACCCTGAATGGCTACACCTTC. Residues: CASSISGSTLNGYTF. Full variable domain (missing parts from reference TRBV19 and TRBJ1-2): DGGITQSPKYLFRKEGQNVTLSCEQNLNHDAMYWYRQDPGQGLRLIYYSQIVNDFQKGDIAEGYSVSREKKESFPLTVTSAQKNPTAFYLCASSISGSTLNGYTFGSGTRLTVV.

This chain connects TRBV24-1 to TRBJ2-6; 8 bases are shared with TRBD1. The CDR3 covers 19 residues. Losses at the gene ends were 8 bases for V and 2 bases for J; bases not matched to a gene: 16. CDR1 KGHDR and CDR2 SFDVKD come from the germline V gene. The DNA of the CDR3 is TGTGCCACCAAGTCCAGGGGGCATGCAACCGCCCCTGGGGCCAACGTCCTGACTTTC. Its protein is CATKSRGHATAPGANVLTF.

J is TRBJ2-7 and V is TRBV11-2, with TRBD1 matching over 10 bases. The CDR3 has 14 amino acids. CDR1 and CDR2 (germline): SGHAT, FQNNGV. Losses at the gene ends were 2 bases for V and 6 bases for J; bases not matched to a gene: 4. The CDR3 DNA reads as TGTGCCAGCAGCTTACTCCGGGACAGGGGCGAGCAGTACTTC. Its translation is CASSLLRDRGEQYF. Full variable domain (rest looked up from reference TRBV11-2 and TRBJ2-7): EAGVAQSPRYKIIEKRQSVAFWCNPISGHATLYWYQQILGQGPKLLIQFQNNGVVDDSQLPKDRFSAERLKGVDSTLKIQPAKLEDSAVYLCASSLLRDRGEQYFGPGTRLTVT.

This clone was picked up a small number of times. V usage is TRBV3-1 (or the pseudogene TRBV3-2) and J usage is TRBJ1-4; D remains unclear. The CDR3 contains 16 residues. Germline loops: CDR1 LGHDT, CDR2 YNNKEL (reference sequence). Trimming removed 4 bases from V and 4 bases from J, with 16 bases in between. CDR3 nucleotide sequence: TGTGCCAGCAGCCCCACCCAGAGGACTGATAATGAAAAACTGTTTTTT. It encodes CASSPTQRTDNEKLFF.

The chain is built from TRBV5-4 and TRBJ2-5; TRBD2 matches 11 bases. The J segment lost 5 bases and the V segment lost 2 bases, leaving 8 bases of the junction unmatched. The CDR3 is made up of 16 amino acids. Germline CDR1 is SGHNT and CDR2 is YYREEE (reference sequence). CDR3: CASSFSASGGRETQYF. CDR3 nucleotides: TGTGCCAGCAGCTTTTCCGCTAGCGGGGGGCGGGAGACCCAGTACTTC.

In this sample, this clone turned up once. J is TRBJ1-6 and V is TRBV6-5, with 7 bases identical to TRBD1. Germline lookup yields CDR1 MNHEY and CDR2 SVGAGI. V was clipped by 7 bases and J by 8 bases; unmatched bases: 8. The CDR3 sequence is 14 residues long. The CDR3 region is CASTRQGTYSPLHF. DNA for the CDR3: TGTGCCAGCACTAGACAGGGAACCTATTCACCCCTCCACTTT.

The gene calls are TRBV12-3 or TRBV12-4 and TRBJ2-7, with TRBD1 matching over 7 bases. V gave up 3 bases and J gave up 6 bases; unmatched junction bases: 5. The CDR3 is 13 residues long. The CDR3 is CASSFGQATEQYF. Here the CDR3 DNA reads TGTGCCAGCAGTTTCGGACAGGCCACCGAGCAGTACTTC.

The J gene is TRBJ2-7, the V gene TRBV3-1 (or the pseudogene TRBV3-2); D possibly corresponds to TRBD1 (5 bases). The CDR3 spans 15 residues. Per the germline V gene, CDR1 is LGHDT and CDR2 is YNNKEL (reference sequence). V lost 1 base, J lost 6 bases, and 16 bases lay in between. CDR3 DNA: TGTGCCAGCAGCCAAGTTCCCCAGGGAAGGGGCGAGCAGTACTTC. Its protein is CASSQVPQGRGEQYF.

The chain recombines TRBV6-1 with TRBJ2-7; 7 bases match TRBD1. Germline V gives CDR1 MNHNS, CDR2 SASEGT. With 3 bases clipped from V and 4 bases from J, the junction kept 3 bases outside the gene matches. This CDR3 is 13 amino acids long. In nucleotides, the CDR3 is TGTGCCAGCAGTGATAGACAGGGTTACGAGCAGTACTTC. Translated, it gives CASSDRQGYEQYF.

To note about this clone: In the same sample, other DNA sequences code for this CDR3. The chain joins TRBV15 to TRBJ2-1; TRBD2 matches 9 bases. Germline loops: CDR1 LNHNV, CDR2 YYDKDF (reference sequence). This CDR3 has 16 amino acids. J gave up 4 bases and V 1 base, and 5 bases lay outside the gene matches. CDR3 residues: CATSRVAGGLYNEQFF. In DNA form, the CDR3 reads TGTGCCACCAGCAGAGTTGCGGGGGGGTTGTACAATGAGCAGTTCTTC.

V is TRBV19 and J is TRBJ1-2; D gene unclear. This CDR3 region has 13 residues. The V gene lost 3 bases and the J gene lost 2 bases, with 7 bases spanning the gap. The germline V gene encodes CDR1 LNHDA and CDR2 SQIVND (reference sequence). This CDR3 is CASSMLSNYGYTF. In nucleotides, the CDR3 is TGTGCCAGTAGTATGTTGAGCAACTATGGCTACACCTTC.

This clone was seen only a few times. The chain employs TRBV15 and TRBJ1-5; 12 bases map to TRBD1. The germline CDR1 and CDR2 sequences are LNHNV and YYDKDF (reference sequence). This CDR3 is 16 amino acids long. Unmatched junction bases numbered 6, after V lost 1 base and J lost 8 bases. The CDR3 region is CATSRAGTGGGEPQHF. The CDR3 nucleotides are TGTGCCACCAGCAGAGCCGGGACAGGGGGCGGTGAGCCCCAGCATTTT. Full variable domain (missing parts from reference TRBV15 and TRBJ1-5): DAMVIQNPRYQVTQFGKPVTLSCSQTLNHNVMYWYQQKSSQAPKLLFHYYDKDFNNEADTPDNFQSRRPNTSFCFLDIRSPGLGDTAMYLCATSRAGTGGGEPQHFGDGTRLSIL.

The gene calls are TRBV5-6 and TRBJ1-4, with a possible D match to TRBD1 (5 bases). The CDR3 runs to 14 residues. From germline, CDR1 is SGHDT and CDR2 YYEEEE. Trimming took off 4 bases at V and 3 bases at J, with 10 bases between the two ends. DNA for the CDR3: TGTGCCAGCAGCCCAGGGCTGTCTAATGAAAAACTGTTTTTT. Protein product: CASSPGLSNEKLFF.

CDR3 loop: CASMPGTSGGLSTQYF. Here the CDR3 DNA reads TGTGCCAGCATGCCTGGGACTAGCGGGGGTCTGAGTACGCAGTATTTT. The chain recombines TRBV7-8 with TRBJ2-3; 14 bases fit TRBD2. Trimming cost V 7 bases and J 8 bases; bases outside gene matches: 11. CDR1 and CDR2 (germline): SGHVS, FQNEAQ. This CDR3 region has 16 residues.

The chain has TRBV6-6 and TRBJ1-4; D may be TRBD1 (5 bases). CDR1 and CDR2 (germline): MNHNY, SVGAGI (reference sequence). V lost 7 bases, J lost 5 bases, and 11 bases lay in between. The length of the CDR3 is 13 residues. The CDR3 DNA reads TGTGCCAGCAAAGACAGTAGAAATGAAAAACTGTTTTTT. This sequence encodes CASKDSRNEKLFF.

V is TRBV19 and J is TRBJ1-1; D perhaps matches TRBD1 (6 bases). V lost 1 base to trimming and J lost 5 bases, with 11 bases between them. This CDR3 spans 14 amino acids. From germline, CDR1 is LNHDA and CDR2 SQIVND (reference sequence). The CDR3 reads CASSIAGVRTEAFF. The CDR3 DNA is TGTGCCAGTAGTATAGCAGGGGTGAGGACTGAAGCTTTCTTT. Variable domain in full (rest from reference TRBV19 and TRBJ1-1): DGGITQSPKYLFRKEGQNVTLSCEQNLNHDAMYWYRQDPGQGLRLIYYSQIVNDFQKGDIAEGYSVSREKKESFPLTVTSAQKNPTAFYLCASSIAGVRTEAFFGQGTRLTVV.

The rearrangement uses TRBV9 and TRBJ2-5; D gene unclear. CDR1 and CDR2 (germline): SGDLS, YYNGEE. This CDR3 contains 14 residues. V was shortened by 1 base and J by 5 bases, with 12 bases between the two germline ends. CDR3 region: CASSVSQTGETQYF. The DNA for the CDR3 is TGTGCCAGCAGCGTATCGCAAACCGGGGAGACCCAGTACTTC.

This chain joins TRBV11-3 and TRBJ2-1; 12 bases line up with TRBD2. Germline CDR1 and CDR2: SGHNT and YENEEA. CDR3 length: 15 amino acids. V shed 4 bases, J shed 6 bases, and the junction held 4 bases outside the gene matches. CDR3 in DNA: TGTGCCAGCAGCTCCGGACTAGCGGGGTTCAATGAGCAGTTCTTC. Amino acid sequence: CASSSGLAGFNEQFF.

The CDR3 nucleotides are TGTGCCAGCAGTTCCCCGGGACTAGCGGGGAAGGATGAGCAGTTCTTC. Its translation is CASSSPGLAGKDEQFF. The chain uses TRBV6-2 or TRBV6-3 and TRBJ2-1, with 13 bases fitting TRBD2. Per the germline V gene, CDR1 is MNHEY and CDR2 is SVGEGT. The V segment lost 4 bases and the J segment 8 bases; nucleotides outside the gene matches: 8. This CDR3 has 16 amino acids.

The CDR3 sequence: CASSLQGASGNTIYF. The CDR3 bases are TGTGCCAGCAGCTTGCAGGGGGCATCTGGAAACACCATATATTTT. The gene calls are TRBV5-4 and TRBJ1-3, with 8 positions matching TRBD1. CDR1 is SGHNT and CDR2 is YYREEE in the germline V gene (reference sequence). This CDR3 spans 15 amino acids. V lost 1 base and J lost 1; bases outside the gene matches: 1.

This CDR3 is CASRGTDSGANVLTF. The CDR3 nucleotides are TGTGCCAGCAGGGGGACAGACTCTGGGGCCAACGTCCTGACTTTC. The gene calls are TRBV6-5 and TRBJ2-6; TRBD1 aligns across 7 bases. The CDR3 consists of 15 residues. The junction had 2 bases not matched to a gene; V was cut back by 6 bases and J by 0 bases. CDR1 is MNHEY and CDR2 is SVGAGI in the germline V gene.

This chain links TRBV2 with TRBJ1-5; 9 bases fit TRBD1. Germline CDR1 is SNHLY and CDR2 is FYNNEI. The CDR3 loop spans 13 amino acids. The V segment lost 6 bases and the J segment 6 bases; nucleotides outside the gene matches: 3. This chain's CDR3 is CASRTGGAQPQHF. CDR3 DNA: TGTGCCAGCAGGACAGGGGGGGCTCAGCCCCAGCATTTT.

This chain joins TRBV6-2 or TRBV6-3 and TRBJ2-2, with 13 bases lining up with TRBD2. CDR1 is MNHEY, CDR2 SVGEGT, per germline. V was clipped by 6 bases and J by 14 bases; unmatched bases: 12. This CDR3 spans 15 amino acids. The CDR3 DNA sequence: TGTGCCAGCAGCCCCCCGAGTGGACTAGCGGGAGTACTGTTTTTT. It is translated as CASSPPSGLAGVLFF.

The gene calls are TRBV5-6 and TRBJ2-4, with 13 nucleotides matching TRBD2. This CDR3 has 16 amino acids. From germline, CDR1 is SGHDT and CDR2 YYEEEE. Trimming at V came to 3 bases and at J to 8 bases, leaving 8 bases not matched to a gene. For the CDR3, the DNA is TGTGCCAGCAGCTACAGACTAGCGGGAGGTGTGGACATTCAGTACTTC. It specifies CASSYRLAGGVDIQYF.

As DNA, the CDR3 is TGCGCCAGCAGCTTGGTTACTAGCGGGGGGACTGACTACGAGCAGTACTTC. It specifies CASSLVTSGGTDYEQYF. This chain links TRBV5-1 with TRBJ2-7, with 12 bases identical to TRBD2. Germline-derived CDR1 and CDR2 are SGHRS and YFSETQ. This CDR3 is built from 17 residues. V trimming: 0 bases; J trimming: 3 bases; junction bases outside the gene matches: 7.

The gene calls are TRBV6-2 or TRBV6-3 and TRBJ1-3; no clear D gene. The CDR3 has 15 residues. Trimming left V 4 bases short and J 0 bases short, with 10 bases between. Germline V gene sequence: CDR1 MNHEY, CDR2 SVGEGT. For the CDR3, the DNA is TGTGCCAGCAGTTCGGCGGGATCCTCTGGAAACACCATATATTTT. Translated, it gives CASSSAGSSGNTIYF.

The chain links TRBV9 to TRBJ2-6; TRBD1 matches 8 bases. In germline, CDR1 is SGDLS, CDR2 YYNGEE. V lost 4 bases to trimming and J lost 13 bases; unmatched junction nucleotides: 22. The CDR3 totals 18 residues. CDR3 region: CASSSRLGTGAVGNVLTF. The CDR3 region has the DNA TGTGCCAGCAGCTCGAGACTCGGGACAGGCGCCGTCGGCAATGTCCTGACTTTC.

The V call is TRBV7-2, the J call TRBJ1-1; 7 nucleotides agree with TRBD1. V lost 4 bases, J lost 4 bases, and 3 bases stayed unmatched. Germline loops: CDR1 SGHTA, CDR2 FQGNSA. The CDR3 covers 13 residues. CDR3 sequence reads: CASSSQGGTEAFF. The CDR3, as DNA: TGTGCCAGCAGCTCCCAGGGGGGCACTGAAGCTTTCTTT. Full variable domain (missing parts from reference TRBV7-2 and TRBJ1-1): GAGVSQSPSNKVTEKGKDVELRCDPISGHTALYWYRQSLGQGLEFLIYFQGNSAPDKSGLPSDRFSAERTGGSVSTLTIQRTQQEDSAVYLCASSSQGGTEAFFGQGTRLTVV.